This TCR beta chain was identified in a study of blood T cell repertoires in COVID-19. TCRdb's copy holds only in-frame clones and misses some; the assay was immunoSEQ multiplex PCR. The sample records some 190,000 clones, more than 70% being singletons. In germline, CDR1 is ENHRY, CDR2 SYGVKD. After removal of 8 bases from V and 1 base from J, the junction contained 9 bases not matched to a gene. The CDR3 contains 15 residues. This receptor was taken from a man between 40 and 49 years old with acute COVID-19. Specimen: PBMCs or T cells enriched from blood (not recorded which). The rearrangement joins TRBV10-3 to TRBJ2-3, with 7 bases that match TRBD2. CDR3 sequence reads: CAISGLVGGTDTQYF. CDR3 nucleotides: TGTGCCATCTCAGGACTAGTCGGGGGCACAGATACGCAGTATTTT.